This TCR beta chain derives from a study of T cells in Graves' hyperthyroidism and ophthalmopathy. This clonotype has ten or more counts. The investigators amplified TCR beta CDR3 regions from RNA transcripts. First-round RT-PCR with HTBI primers amplified the TCR CDR3 region. From the multiplex PCR reads, TCRdb called clonotypes with MiXCR, one entry per CDR3 protein. This sample has roughly 290,000 distinct CDR3 sequences, with roughly an eighth found just once. This CDR3 is built from 13 residues. The germline V gene encodes CDR1 SQVTM and CDR2 ANQGSEA. V gave up 7 bases and J gave up 3 bases; unmatched junction bases: 5. Stable Graves' hyperthyroidism meant no ophthalmopathy progression within 18 months.

This TCR was sampled from a woman aged 40 to 50 with Graves' hyperthyroidism. The sequencing input was blood. The chain joins TRBV29-1 to TRBJ2-1; 8 bases are shared with TRBD1. CDR3 sequence reads: CSARGQDYNEQFF. The DNA for the CDR3 is TGCAGCGCAAGGGGACAGGACTACAATGAGCAGTTCTTC.